These T cell receptor beta chains were read from a single sample in a study of T cells after yellow fever vaccination. TCRdb reanalysed the 5' RACE reads using MiXCR and keeps one entry per CDR3 protein. The sample shows some 600,000 distinct CDR3 sequences, about 12% of them seen only once. The sample was PBMCs, taken on the day of the yellow fever booster vaccination. These receptors were collected from a young man who received the YFV17D yellow fever vaccine. The conserved cysteine and the conserved F or W are not part of the CDR3 here.

TRBV3-1	TRBJ2-6	ASSQDFASGANVPT
TRBV12-3/TRBV12-4	TRBJ2-1	ASWTSGRGGGSYNEQF
TRBV7-9	TRBJ2-7	ASKAGTTAEQY
TRBV2	TRBJ2-3	ASSETLGGDTQY
TRBV5-1	TRBJ2-6	ASTEQPHSGANVLT
TRBV6-6	TRBJ2-7	ASSYKNQGEQY
TRBV7-2	TRBJ2-7	ASSLVAVTYEQY
TRBV7-2	TRBJ2-7	ASSLSGRIGYEQY
TRBV7-9	TRBJ2-1	ATEYNEQF
TRBV24-1	TRBJ2-2	ATMDHNTGELF
TRBV20-1	TRBJ2-6	SARDYGGRSDSGANVLT
TRBV20-1	TRBJ2-1	SARGGRGYNEQF
TRBV7-2	TRBJ2-3	ASSLGGSTDMQY
TRBV15	TRBJ1-4	ATSIAPETNEKLF
TRBV4-3	TRBJ2-7	ASSQERTSYKQY
TRBV7-7	TRBJ2-3	ASSPLRGTDTQY
TRBV5-1	TRBJ2-7	ASSPGTATGEQY
TRBV20-1	TRBJ1-2	SARVPRGMNYGYT
TRBV2	TRBJ2-1	ASIRGEQF
TRBV20-1	TRBJ2-3	SARSMAGLTDTQY
TRBV2	TRBJ2-7	ASSEGGLAGNYEQY
TRBV12-3/TRBV12-4	TRBJ2-1	ASSLAGGRNEQF
TRBV5-1	TRBJ2-1	ASLAGDPSYNEQF
TRBV4-3	TRBJ2-3	ASSQGARYTDTQY
TRBV20-1	TRBJ2-7	SARGSGFYEQY
TRBV6-2/TRBV6-3	TRBJ2-5	ASSRVWETQY
TRBV7-2	TRBJ2-2	ASSPPLLTGELF
TRBV12-3/TRBV12-4	TRBJ2-2	ASRALAGGNTGELF
TRBV4-3	TRBJ2-1	ASSQERGLALSGEQF
TRBV27	TRBJ2-2	ASSLGVNTGELF
TRBV12-3/TRBV12-4	TRBJ2-7	ASSPSTGLDEQY
TRBV19	TRBJ2-2	ATKRVMNTGELF
TRBV6-2/TRBV6-3	TRBJ2-2	ASSYAPGNTGELF
TRBV11-1	TRBJ1-2	ASSFPADRGKPHPYGYT
TRBV15	TRBJ2-3	ATSRAGDTQY
TRBV15	TRBJ1-1	ATSRDLKTAVAF
TRBV5-6	TRBJ2-5	ASSLTVRWTQY